Below are 14 T cell receptor beta chains sequenced from a single sample in a study of blood T cell repertoires in COVID-19. Produced via immunoSEQ multiplex PCR; TCRdb's table is partial and in-frame only. This table holds approximately 290,000 clones, 87% found once. Sequencing input: peripheral blood. Every receptor here comes from a man between 18 and 35 years old with active or convalescent COVID-19.

The chain carries TRBV27 and TRBJ1-4; tentatively, D is TRBD1 (6 bases). The length of the CDR3 is 18 residues. With 6 bases removed from V and 5 bases from J, the gap between germline ends came to 25 bases. Looked up from germline, CDR1 is MNHEY and CDR2 is SMNVEV (reference sequence). CDR3 sequence reads: CASSIAGTREFWNEKLFF. CDR3 DNA: TGTGCCAGCAGCATAGCCGGGACAAGGGAATTTTGGAATGAAAAACTGTTTTTT.

This clone was seen a handful of times. The chain has TRBV10-2 and TRBJ1-5; TRBD1 matches 8 bases. The CDR3 contains 13 residues. The germline CDR1 and CDR2 sequences are WSHSY and SAAADI. The V segment lost 6 bases and the J segment 7 bases; nucleotides outside the gene matches: 5. The CDR3 DNA reads TGCGCCAGCAGCCTAGGACAGGGCCAGCCCCAGCATTTT. Encoded protein: CASSLGQGQPQHF.

This chain connects TRBV5-5 to TRBJ2-2; 7 bases line up with TRBD2. The CDR3 covers 15 residues. Germline CDR1 is SGHKS and CDR2 is YYEKEE (reference sequence). Trimming cost V 4 bases and J 5 bases; bases outside gene matches: 8. CDR3 DNA sequence: TGTGCCAGCAGCCCAATAAGTAGCGGGACCGGGGAGCTGTTTTTT. This encodes CASSPISSGTGELFF.

The chain joins TRBV19 to TRBJ2-7, with 9 bases identical to TRBD1. Per the germline V gene, CDR1 is LNHDA and CDR2 is SQIVND (reference sequence). The CDR3 contains 16 residues. Losses at the gene ends were 5 bases for V and 4 bases for J; bases not matched to a gene: 12. The CDR3 sequence is CASSPWTGAFTYEQYF. As DNA, the CDR3 is TGTGCCAGTAGTCCCTGGACAGGGGCATTTACGTACGAGCAGTACTTC.

The V gene is TRBV11-2, the J gene TRBJ1-1, with a weak D call TRBD1 (5 bases). V dropped 5 bases and J dropped 0 bases, with 10 bases sitting between them. The germline V gene encodes CDR1 SGHAT and CDR2 FQNNGV. The CDR3 runs to 14 residues. In nucleotides, the CDR3 is TGTGCCAGCAGCCCTGGGACTATGAACACTGAAGCTTTCTTT. Residues: CASSPGTMNTEAFF.

V usage is TRBV27 and J usage is TRBJ2-7, with D maybe TRBD2 (6 bases). CDR3 size: 13 residues. CDR1 MNHEY and CDR2 SMNVEV come from the germline V gene (reference sequence). V shed 6 bases and J shed 1 base, with 10 bases lying between them. The CDR3 region has the DNA TGTGCCAGCAGCTATAGCGGTTCCTACGAGCAGTACTTC. Protein: CASSYSGSYEQYF.

This chain uses TRBV5-8 with TRBJ2-5, with D perhaps TRBD2 (5 bases). Germline V gene data show CDR1 as SGHTS and CDR2 as YDEGEE. The CDR3 extends over 16 amino acids. Trimming left V 1 base short and J 7 bases short, with 20 bases between. Written as DNA, the CDR3 is TGTGCCAGCAGCTTGACCGGACTTCTACGGCGTGGGACCCAGTACTTC. It is translated as CASSLTGLLRRGTQYF.

This chain links TRBV19 with TRBJ2-4, with D possibly matching TRBD1 (6 bases). Germline V gene sequence: CDR1 LNHDA, CDR2 SQIVND (reference sequence). The V end was cut by 11 bases, the J end by 0 bases, with 20 bases between. The CDR3 is made up of 16 amino acids. The CDR3 region has the DNA TGTGCCGGCCAACCGACAGGTCCACTAGCCAAAAACATTCAGTACTTC. This translates into CAGQPTGPLAKNIQYF.

This sequence joins TRBV19 and TRBJ2-1; D is unresolved. The V end was cut by 3 bases, the J end by 0 bases, with 6 bases between. Germline CDR1 and CDR2: LNHDA and SQIVND (reference sequence). This CDR3 spans 14 amino acids. For the CDR3, the DNA is TGTGCCAGTAGTATCGCGTCCTCCTACAATGAGCAGTTCTTC. Translated, it gives CASSIASSYNEQFF.

The rearrangement links TRBV28 to TRBJ2-7, with a possible D match to TRBD2 (5 bases). The CDR3 has 16 residues. V gave up 2 bases and J gave up 4 bases, with 18 bases separating them. The germline V gene encodes CDR1 MDHEN and CDR2 SYDVKM. In DNA, the CDR3 is TGTGCCAGCAGTTTACTAGCTAACAAAGCTAAATACGAGCAGTACTTC. Residues: CASSLLANKAKYEQYF. Full variable domain (outside the CDR3, taken from reference TRBV28 and TRBJ2-7): DVKVTQSSRYLVKRTGEKVFLECVQDMDHENMFWYRQDPGLGLRLIYFSYDVKMKEKGDIPEGYSVSREKKERFSLILESASTNQTSMYLCASSLLANKAKYEQYFGPGTRLTVT.

The chain couples TRBV10-3 to TRBJ1-2; D call uncertain. Germline V gene data show CDR1 as ENHRY and CDR2 as SYGVKD. The V end was cut by 3 bases, the J end by 4 bases, with 21 bases between. This CDR3 comprises 17 residues. In DNA form, the CDR3 reads TGTGCCATCAGTGACCTCGCGATGGCAGCATCGGGCTATGGCTACACCTTC. It yields the protein CAISDLAMAASGYGYTF.

This chain joins TRBV15 and TRBJ1-4; D perhaps matches TRBD1 (6 bases). Trimming took off 3 bases at V and 4 bases at J, with 12 bases between the two ends. Germline CDR1 reads LNHNV; CDR2 reads YYDKDF (reference sequence). The CDR3 totals 15 residues. CDR3 bases: TGTGCCACCAGCAGGAGGACAGAATATAATGAAAAACTGTTTTTT. Protein sequence: CATSRRTEYNEKLFF.

This clone was seen only once. The chain combines TRBV25-1 with TRBJ2-7; D call uncertain. V lost 7 bases and J 0 bases, leaving 13 bases between the germline ends. This CDR3 region has 14 residues. Germline values: CDR1 MGHDK, CDR2 SYGVNS. CDR3 sequence: CASKRSEHSYEQYF. In nucleotides, the CDR3 is TGTGCCAGCAAACGCTCAGAACACTCCTACGAGCAGTACTTC.

V and J are TRBV3-1 (or the pseudogene TRBV3-2) and TRBJ1-2; D possibly corresponds to TRBD1 (6 bases). The V end lost 4 bases, the J end lost 0 bases, and 12 bases lay between the germline ends. CDR1 LGHDT and CDR2 YNNKEL come from the germline V gene (reference sequence). The CDR3 sequence is 15 residues long. This CDR3 reads CASSRQAASNYGYTF. The DNA for the CDR3 is TGTGCCAGCAGCCGACAGGCAGCCTCTAACTATGGCTACACCTTC.